This TCR beta chain was sequenced in a study of cytomegalovirus exposure and HLA in healthy donors. Researchers ran the PCR with 60 Vbeta and 13 Jbeta primers. TCRdb keeps only in-frame clones here, not all; method: immunoSEQ multiplex PCR. The profile covers fewer than 300,000 clones, with 86% appearing a single time and 3.5% to 4.5% taken by the ten largest. The sample consisted of PBMCs. This TCR came from a middle-aged man in good health and CMV-seropositive.

CDR3 in amino acids: CASSQVGQSSTDTQYF. Written as DNA, the CDR3 is TGCGCCAGCAGCCAAGTGGGACAGTCCAGCACAGATACGCAGTATTTT. This chain uses TRBV4-1 with TRBJ2-3; 7 nucleotides line up with TRBD1. The CDR3 has 16 residues. Germline CDR1 is MGHRA and CDR2 is YSYEKL. V was clipped by 1 base and J by 0 bases; unmatched bases: 4.